This is a list of T cell receptor beta chains from one sample in a study of cytomegalovirus exposure and HLA in healthy donors. The table came from immunoSEQ multiplex PCR; TCRdb's copy has only in-frame clones and leaves some out. The sample contains over 100,000 clones, 10% of which appear only once. What was sequenced was PBMCs. Every receptor here comes from a man aged 35 to 55 in good health and CMV-seropositive. Each CDR3 is given with its conserved first and last residue. The order of the fields is D gene, clone size, V gene, J gene, CDR3 DNA, CDR3 protein. D genes are given only for firm matches. Size is stated for part of the rows, as once, few or many counts, or as a class when the clone is expanded.

D: NA
size: few
V: TRBV9
J: TRBJ2-1
DNA: TGTGCCAGCAGCGTGCTAGACTCCTACAATGAGCAGTTCTTC
CDR3: CASSVLDSYNEQFF

D: NA
size: NA
V: TRBV7-2
J: TRBJ1-3
DNA: TGTGCCAGCAGCTTCACTGGAAACACCATATATTTT
CDR3: CASSFTGNTIYF

D: NA
size: NA
V: TRBV25-1
J: TRBJ1-5
DNA: TGTGCCAGCAGGGGGGGAGGTAGCAATCAGCCCCAGCATTTT
CDR3: CASRGGGSNQPQHF

D: NA
size: few
V: TRBV14
J: TRBJ1-1
DNA: TGTGCCAGCAGCCAAGATTGGCAGATGAACACTGAAGCTTTCTTT
CDR3: CASSQDWQMNTEAFF

D: NA
size: NA
V: TRBV9
J: TRBJ2-2
DNA: TGTGCCAGCAGCCCGCAGGTCGGGGGCGGGGAGCTGTTTTTT
CDR3: CASSPQVGGGELFF

D: NA
size: few
V: TRBV27
J: TRBJ1-1
DNA: TGTGCCAGCAGTTTAGGGGGGAATACTGAAGCTTTCTTT
CDR3: CASSLGGNTEAFF

D: NA
size: NA
V: TRBV6-5
J: TRBJ2-3
DNA: TGTGCCAGCAGTTACTCGGGACTCTCCGATACGCAGTATTTT
CDR3: CASSYSGLSDTQYF

D: NA
size: few
V: TRBV5-1
J: TRBJ1-1
DNA: TGCGCCAGCAGCTTGGAAGCGAACACTGAAGCTTTCTTT
CDR3: CASSLEANTEAFF

D: TRBD1
size: NA
V: TRBV25-1
J: TRBJ2-5
DNA: TGTGCCAGCAGTGAATTCTTAAGGACAGGGCGAACCCAAGAGACCCAGTACTTC
CDR3: CASSEFLRTGRTQETQYF

D: NA
size: NA
V: TRBV29-1
J: TRBJ1-2
DNA: TGCAGCGTTGAAGAGACCCAGGGTGGTGGCTACACCTTC
CDR3: CSVEETQGGGYTF

D: TRBD2
size: few
V: TRBV5-4
J: TRBJ2-7
DNA: TGTGCCAGCAGTAATAGCGGGAGCTCCTACGAGCAGTACTTC
CDR3: CASSNSGSSYEQYF

D: TRBD2
size: NA
V: TRBV7-3
J: TRBJ2-1
DNA: TGTGCCAGCAGCTCAACTAGCGGGAGGGTAGGCGAGCAGTTCTTC
CDR3: CASSSTSGRVGEQFF

D: TRBD1
size: NA
V: TRBV5-1
J: TRBJ2-1
DNA: TGCGCCAGCAGCTTGGGTCTCAGGGGGCCCTACAATGAGCAGTTCTTC
CDR3: CASSLGLRGPYNEQFF

D: NA
size: NA
V: TRBV19
J: TRBJ1-1
DNA: TGTGCCAGTAGTATATCACAGGTGAACACTGAAGCTTTCTTT
CDR3: CASSISQVNTEAFF

D: TRBD1
size: few
V: TRBV27
J: TRBJ1-1
DNA: TGTGCCAGCAGTTGGACAGGGGGCGCGGCTTTCTTT
CDR3: CASSWTGGAAFF

D: TRBD1
size: NA
V: TRBV5-6
J: TRBJ2-7
DNA: TGTGCCAGCAGCGGACTGCCCCGGGACAGGTTCGACGAGCAGTACTTC
CDR3: CASSGLPRDRFDEQYF

D: TRBD2
size: NA
V: TRBV9
J: TRBJ2-3
DNA: TGTGCCAGCAGCTCCCGGACTAGCGGGATCTTCACAGATACGCAGTATTTT
CDR3: CASSSRTSGIFTDTQYF

D: NA
size: NA
V: TRBV10-1
J: TRBJ1-5
DNA: TGCGCCAGCAGTGAGTGGGGATCGGGGAATAGCAATCAGCCCCAGCATTTT
CDR3: CASSEWGSGNSNQPQHF

D: TRBD2
size: few
V: TRBV6-1
J: TRBJ2-3
DNA: TGTGCCAGCAGCAGACTAGCGGGCACAGATACGCAGTATTTT
CDR3: CASSRLAGTDTQYF

D: NA
size: NA
V: TRBV28
J: TRBJ2-7
DNA: TGTGCCAGCAGTTCTCCGGATACAGGGATCCACGAGCAGTACTTC
CDR3: CASSSPDTGIHEQYF

D: NA
size: few
V: TRBV7-6
J: TRBJ2-3
DNA: TGTGCCAGCAGCGAACTAGGGTTTACAGATACGCAGTATTTT
CDR3: CASSELGFTDTQYF

D: TRBD2
size: NA
V: TRBV29-1
J: TRBJ2-1
DNA: TGCAGCGTTGATACTAGACTTACGGGAGGGTCAGACAATGAGCAGTTCTTC
CDR3: CSVDTRLTGGSDNEQFF

D: TRBD1
size: NA
V: TRBV7-6
J: TRBJ2-1
DNA: TGTGCCAGCAGCTTAGATTCGGGACAGGGATACCATGAGCAGTTCTTC
CDR3: CASSLDSGQGYHEQFF

D: NA
size: few
V: TRBV4-2
J: TRBJ1-4
DNA: TGTGCCAGCAGCCAATACACAGAAGATGAAAAACTGTTTTTT
CDR3: CASSQYTEDEKLFF

D: NA
size: few
V: TRBV9
J: TRBJ2-7
DNA: TGTGCCAGCAGCTTGGAGGAGTCCTACGAGCAGTACTTC
CDR3: CASSLEESYEQYF

D: NA
size: NA
V: TRBV6-5
J: TRBJ1-2
DNA: TGTGCCAGCAGCAGTGACAGCTCCTATGGCTACACCTTC
CDR3: CASSSDSSYGYTF

D: NA
size: NA
V: TRBV9
J: TRBJ2-5
DNA: TGTGCCAGCAGCGTCGGCGGGACTCTACTCCAAGAGACCCAGTACTTC
CDR3: CASSVGGTLLQETQYF

D: NA
size: few
V: TRBV6-1
J: TRBJ1-4
DNA: TGTGCCAGCAGCGCACCGGGGTCACCTAATGAAAAACTGTTTTTT
CDR3: CASSAPGSPNEKLFF

D: TRBD2
size: few
V: TRBV7-9
J: TRBJ2-3
DNA: TGTGCCAGCAGCTTAGGAAGTGCGACTAGCAGCACAGATACGCAGTATTTT
CDR3: CASSLGSATSSTDTQYF

D: NA
size: NA
V: TRBV27
J: TRBJ2-4
DNA: TGTGCCAGCAGGGCGGGACCGTTCGATTCTGACATTCAGTACTTC
CDR3: CASRAGPFDSDIQYF

D: NA
size: many
V: TRBV2
J: TRBJ1-4
DNA: TGTGCCAGCAGTGAGAGCCCCTATGCCACTAATGAAAAACTGTTTTTT
CDR3: CASSESPYATNEKLFF

D: TRBD2
size: few
V: TRBV7-9
J: TRBJ2-2
DNA: TGTGCCAGCAGCCCTACCGCGGGGGCCGGGGAGCTGTTTTTT
CDR3: CASSPTAGAGELFF

D: TRBD1
size: few
V: TRBV10-1
J: TRBJ1-1
DNA: TGCGCCAGTAAGGACAGGGGTAACACTGAAGCTTTCTTT
CDR3: CASKDRGNTEAFF

D: TRBD1
size: few
V: TRBV28
J: TRBJ1-1
DNA: TGTGCCAGCAGTTTGCTTTCCGGGACAGTGAACACTGAAGCTTTCTTT
CDR3: CASSLLSGTVNTEAFF

D: NA
size: NA
V: TRBV7-2
J: TRBJ2-7
DNA: TGTGCCAGCAGCTTGACTAGTAAATTCTACGAGCAGTACTTC
CDR3: CASSLTSKFYEQYF

D: NA
size: few
V: TRBV5-6
J: TRBJ2-6
DNA: TGTGCCAGCAGCTTGGCGGGGGCCAACGTCCTGACTTTC
CDR3: CASSLAGANVLTF

D: NA
size: NA
V: TRBV7-2
J: TRBJ2-5
DNA: TGTGCCAGCAGCGCGAGCGGCCAAGAGACCCAGTACTTC
CDR3: CASSASGQETQYF

D: NA
size: few
V: TRBV7-8
J: TRBJ2-7
DNA: TGTGCCAGCAGCTTAGGGGTCGGGCTAGCGCGTAGTTACGAGCAGTACTTC
CDR3: CASSLGVGLARSYEQYF

D: TRBD1
size: NA
V: TRBV7-3
J: TRBJ1-2
DNA: TGTGCCAGCAGCTCTTCCCCGGGGACAGCACACCTTTATGGCTACACCTTC
CDR3: CASSSSPGTAHLYGYTF

D: NA
size: NA
V: TRBV7-4
J: TRBJ2-5
DNA: TGTGCCAGCAGCTCAAGGGACTTTCAAGAGACCCAGTACTTC
CDR3: CASSSRDFQETQYF

D: NA
size: NA
V: TRBV19
J: TRBJ2-7
DNA: TGTGCCAGTAGTATAGCCTCGGGCCGAGGGGAGCAGTACTTC
CDR3: CASSIASGRGEQYF

D: NA
size: NA
V: TRBV19
J: TRBJ2-1
DNA: TGTGCCAGTAGTATAGGTCTCCATGAGCAGTTCTTC
CDR3: CASSIGLHEQFF

D: TRBD1
size: NA
V: TRBV2
J: TRBJ1-5
DNA: TGTGCCAGCAGGGGGACAGGTAGGAGTCAGCCCCAGCATTTT
CDR3: CASRGTGRSQPQHF

D: NA
size: NA
V: TRBV19
J: TRBJ2-2
DNA: TGTGCGACACTCCTCTACACCGGGGAGCTGTTTTTT
CDR3: CATLLYTGELFF

D: TRBD2
size: medium-sized
V: TRBV19
J: TRBJ2-1
DNA: TGTGCCAGCAATACTCTAGCGGGAGATCATAATGAGCAGTTCTTC
CDR3: CASNTLAGDHNEQFF

D: NA
size: NA
V: TRBV5-1
J: TRBJ2-1
DNA: TGCGCCAGCAGCTTGGGGGGCCGGGACAATGAGCAGTTCTTC
CDR3: CASSLGGRDNEQFF

D: TRBD2
size: few
V: TRBV19
J: TRBJ2-7
DNA: TGTGCCAGTAGTACCCCCTCGGGGGGGCGGAACGAGCAGTACTTC
CDR3: CASSTPSGGRNEQYF

D: TRBD2
size: NA
V: TRBV14
J: TRBJ2-7
DNA: TGTGCCAGCAGCCGATTTACGGGCGGGAGTGTTGGCGAGCAGTACTTC
CDR3: CASSRFTGGSVGEQYF

D: TRBD1
size: few
V: TRBV2
J: TRBJ1-5
DNA: TGTGCCAGCAGTGAAGTACAGGGGGAGAGTCAGCCCCAGCATTTT
CDR3: CASSEVQGESQPQHF

D: TRBD1
size: few
V: TRBV6-5
J: TRBJ1-2
DNA: TGTGCCAGCAGGTTGATAGACAGGGCGTCTAATGGCTACACCTTC
CDR3: CASRLIDRASNGYTF

D: NA
size: NA
V: TRBV28
J: TRBJ2-7
DNA: TGTGCCAGCAGTTTTGGGGTGAGGGGGTGGCGTTCAGTCTACGAGCAGTACTTC
CDR3: CASSFGVRGWRSVYEQYF

D: TRBD1
size: few
V: TRBV19
J: TRBJ1-5
DNA: TGTGCCAGTAGTGGACAGGGCGGTCTGCCCCAGCATTTT
CDR3: CASSGQGGLPQHF

D: NA
size: NA
V: TRBV5-6
J: TRBJ1-2
DNA: TGTGCCAGCAGGAAAAGGACGGAGGGATATGGCTACACCTTC
CDR3: CASRKRTEGYGYTF